Presented here are 15 T cell receptor beta chains from one specimen sequenced in a study of shared clonotypes between healthy human individuals. The repertoire was sequenced with immunoSEQ multiplex PCR; TCRdb's copy has only in-frame clones and lacks some. The sample shows 2 million to 2.5 million clones, approximately 95% of them seen only once. The sample taken for sequencing was naive CD4+ T cells from PBMCs. The subset was: CD45RA+ positively selected. These receptors all come from a young man in good health. Some clones in this sample may be carry-over from other donors' samples.

Concerning this clone itself: This sample also contains other DNA sequences that code for the same CDR3. V and J are TRBV20-1 and TRBJ2-7; D ambiguous. Germline V lookup: CDR1 DFQATT, CDR2 SNEGSKA (reference sequence). The length of the CDR3 is 11 residues. V lost 4 bases to trimming and J lost 3 bases, with 7 bases between them. CDR3 region: CSANLRYEQYF. The CDR3 DNA reads TGCAGTGCTAATCTCCGCTACGAGCAGTACTTC.

The gene calls are TRBV6-1 and TRBJ2-3; D could derive from TRBD1 or TRBD2 (6 bases each). V shed 3 bases and J shed 1 base, with 14 bases lying between them. CDR1 is MNHNS and CDR2 is SASEGT in the germline V gene. There are 16 residues in the CDR3. The chain's CDR3 is CASSDWGAGGTDTQYF. In DNA, the CDR3 is TGTGCCAGCAGTGACTGGGGGGCGGGCGGCACAGATACGCAGTATTTT.

The chain uses TRBV28 and TRBJ1-5; 7 bases fit TRBD1. Germline CDR1 reads MDHEN; CDR2 reads SYDVKM. The ends lost 9 bases at V and 3 bases at J; junction bases unmatched: 5. The CDR3 has 13 residues. The CDR3 sequence is CASAGGDNQPQHF. The CDR3, as DNA: TGTGCCAGTGCAGGGGGTGACAATCAGCCCCAGCATTTT.

The V call is TRBV5-1, the J call TRBJ1-3; 7 bases line up with TRBD1. This CDR3 region has 16 residues. Germline V gene data show CDR1 as SGHRS and CDR2 as YFSETQ. The V gene end was trimmed by 4 bases and the J gene end by 0 bases; junction bases not matched to a gene: 7. The CDR3 coding sequence is TGCGCCAGCAGCCCGGACAGGCCCAACTCTGGAAACACCATATATTTT. Translated, it gives CASSPDRPNSGNTIYF.

CDR3 in amino acids: CASTRDRETQYF. In DNA, the CDR3 is TGTGCCAGCACCCGGGACAGGGAGACCCAGTACTTC. V gene TRBV6-1 combines with J gene TRBJ2-5, with TRBD1 matching 8 bases. This CDR3 has 12 residues. The germline gives CDR1 MNHNS, CDR2 SASEGT. V lost 7 bases, J lost 5 bases, and 3 bases stayed unmatched.

This chain connects TRBV10-3 to TRBJ2-5, with 9 bases lining up with TRBD1. CDR3 size: 14 residues. Germline V gene lookup returns CDR1 ENHRY and CDR2 SYGVKD. Trimming took 6 bases from V and 4 from J; bases not matched to a gene: 6. CDR3 nucleotide sequence: TGTGCCATCAGCGCACTACAGGGGGCAGAGACCCAGTACTTC. This encodes CAISALQGAETQYF.

The rearrangement links TRBV9 to TRBJ2-6, with 9 nucleotides matching TRBD1. The CDR3 length is 17 residues. The germline CDR1 and CDR2 sequences are SGDLS and YYNGEE. V was clipped by 4 bases and J by 4 bases; unmatched bases: 9. The CDR3 coding sequence is TGTGCCAGCAGCCCCCGGGACAGGGTATTGGGGGCCAACGTCCTGACTTTC. Its translation is CASSPRDRVLGANVLTF.

The chain links TRBV27 to TRBJ1-1, with D unresolved. This CDR3 spans 14 amino acids. V gave up 0 bases and J gave up 4 bases, with 9 bases separating them. Germline V gene data show CDR1 as MNHEY and CDR2 as SMNVEV (reference sequence). In DNA, the CDR3 is TGTGCCAGCAGTTTATCCCTCGGCGTCACTGAAGCTTTCTTT. Amino acids: CASSLSLGVTEAFF.

The J gene is TRBJ2-2, the V gene TRBV18; D is ambiguous. With 0 bases removed from V and 6 bases from J, the gap between germline ends came to 5 bases. The length of the CDR3 is 13 residues. Germline V gives CDR1 KGHSH, CDR2 LQKENI. CDR3 sequence reads: CASSPPAAGELFF. The DNA of the CDR3 is TGTGCCAGCTCACCACCTGCGGCCGGGGAGCTGTTTTTT.

The chain uses TRBV5-8 and TRBJ2-3, with no clear D. The germline V gene has CDR1 SGHTS and CDR2 YDEGEE. There are 14 residues in the CDR3. Trimming removed 0 bases from V and 0 bases from J, with 5 bases in between. Here the CDR3 reads CASSLGPSTDTQYF. The CDR3 nucleotides are TGTGCCAGCAGCTTGGGCCCTAGCACAGATACGCAGTATTTT.

The V call is TRBV27, the J call TRBJ1-5; D ambiguous. Germline lookup yields CDR1 MNHEY and CDR2 SMNVEV (reference sequence). The CDR3 has 14 residues. Deletions cut 0 bases from V and 7 bases from J, with 10 bases between. In nucleotides, the CDR3 is TGTGCCAGCAGTTTATCTGGGCTCAGACAGCCCCAGCATTTT. Residues: CASSLSGLRQPQHF.

This clone has only one observation. V usage is TRBV30 and J usage is TRBJ2-7; 8 positions agree with TRBD2. CDR1 and CDR2 (germline): GTSNPN, SVGIG (reference sequence). The junction had 11 bases not matched to a gene; V was cut back by 2 bases and J by 2 bases. CDR3 size: 16 residues. The CDR3 nucleotides are TGTGCCTGGAGTAGGTTGGGTAGCGGGAACCCCTACGAGCAGTACTTC. This translates into CAWSRLGSGNPYEQYF.

The chain joins TRBV2 to TRBJ1-2, with TRBD1 matching over 7 bases. The CDR3 loop spans 15 amino acids. Per germline, CDR1 SNHLY and CDR2 FYNNEI. With 6 bases clipped from V and 5 bases from J, the junction kept 12 bases outside the gene matches. The CDR3 DNA sequence: TGTGCCAGCAGGGGGGACAGCTATTTATTATATGGCTACACCTTC. It translates to CASRGDSYLLYGYTF.

As regards this clone: The same CDR3 can be traced to other DNA sequences in this sample. The chain links TRBV5-1 to TRBJ2-2; D not resolved. The V gene's germline CDR1 is SGHRS and CDR2 YFSETQ. This CDR3 is built from 12 residues. The germline V and J ends were trimmed by 3 bases and 6 bases, with 6 bases remaining between them. CDR3 DNA: TGCGCCAGCAGCTCCCCCCCCGGGGAGCTGTTTTTT. Its translation: CASSSPPGELFF.

This chain links TRBV6-1 with TRBJ2-4; the D is unclear. Germline CDR1 is MNHNS and CDR2 is SASEGT. The length of the CDR3 is 13 residues. The V end lost 5 bases, the J end lost 9 bases, and 14 bases lay between the germline ends. DNA of the CDR3: TGTGCCAGCAGTCCTATTCAGCGCGGCATTCAGTACTTC. The encoded protein is CASSPIQRGIQYF.